This T cell receptor beta chain was captured in a study of blood T cell repertoires in COVID-19. The ends were cut back, 6 bases at V and 8 bases at J, with 13 bases in the middle. From germline, CDR1 is LGHNT and CDR2 FRNRAP. This CDR3 is built from 12 residues. Sequencing used immunoSEQ multiplex PCR; TCRdb keeps in-frame clones, though not all of them. The sample has 470,000 or so clones; approximately 90% are singletons. This sequence joins TRBV12-5 and TRBJ1-2; tentatively, D is TRBD1 (6 bases). The sequenced material came from peripheral blood. This TCR was recovered from a woman in her twenties or thirties with acute or convalescent COVID-19. The DNA of the CDR3 is TGTGCTAGTGGGCCACAGGGAAGCGGCTACACCTTC. Its translation: CASGPQGSGYTF.